The T cell receptor (gamma chain) under discussion was sequenced for a study of γδ T cells in repeated Plasmodium falciparum infection. Study details: Some Malian samples span acute malaria episodes; others come from no-transmission periods.

By share, this clone ranks as medium-sized (0.01 to 0.1%). Bulk repertoires came from Vgamma9/Vdelta2+ or Vdelta2-negative gammadelta T cells flow-sorted from PBMC. CDR3 length equals 15 residues. The germline V gene encodes CDR1 VTNTFY and CDR2 YDVSTARD (reference sequence). The J segment lost 4 bases and the V segment lost 0 bases, leaving 9 bases of the junction unmatched. TCRdb ran CATT on the multiplex PCR reads. Among 28,000 or so gamma-chain clones listed, 1.4% were seen once. What was sequenced was gamma-delta T cells from blood. The clonotype comes from a pool of human donors (malaria-infected and uninfected, not separated). This chain connects TRGV3 to TRGJ1 or TRGJ2. The CDR3 is CATWDRRIFYYKKLF. The CDR3 nucleotides are TGTGCCACCTGGGACAGGCGAATCTTCTATTATAAGAAACTCTTT.